This TCR beta chain was sequenced in a study of metastatic and nonmetastatic thyroid tumors. Whole-study findings and limits: Benign nodules reportedly had significantly lower TCR beta diversity than malignant thyroid tumors in blood and tumor.

This clone was detected many times. The antigen is unknown. In the study's own analysis: The study's classifier, a distant-metastasis tool for papillary thyroid cancer, was built using CDR3 differences across clinicopathological groups. TCRdb re-analyzed the PCR reads using MiXCR. The V and J calls here are based on TCRdb, not the publication. The top ten hold 19% of the sample, which has roughly 34,000 clones, about 15% seen once. Every patient was untreated before thyroid surgery. Specimen: blood. This receptor was identified in a male donor with papillary thyroid cancer or a benign thyroid nodule (not recorded which). Some clones in this sample may be carry-over from other donors' samples.

CDR3 protein: CASSLMDTIYF. In DNA form, the CDR3 reads TGTGCCAGCAGTCTCATGGACACCATATATTTT. The V call is TRBV7-9, the J call TRBJ1-3; no clear D. The V gene lost 6 bases and the J gene lost 8 bases, with 8 bases spanning the gap. Germline loops: CDR1 SEHNR, CDR2 FQNEAQ (reference sequence). CDR3 size: 11 residues.